The 31 T cell receptor beta chains given below trace back to one sample, sequenced in a study of blood T cell repertoires in COVID-19. The protocol was immunoSEQ multiplex PCR, while the TCRdb copy is restricted to in-frame clones and leaves out a portion. The sample lists 200,000 or so clones; around 90% were seen once. Sequencing was carried out using peripheral blood. The receptors here all came from a man between 60 and 75 years old who had recovered from COVID-19.

The CDR3 sequence: CASSSPSGRGYEQFF. In DNA form, the CDR3 reads TGTGCCAGCAGTTCCCCTAGCGGGAGAGGGTATGAGCAGTTCTTC. J is TRBJ2-1 and V is TRBV6-2 or TRBV6-3; TRBD2 matches at 10 bases. Germline CDR1 is MNHEY and CDR2 is SVGEGT. The CDR3 is made up of 15 amino acids. J gave up 8 bases and V 4 bases, and 8 bases lay outside the gene matches.

The gene calls are TRBV6-5 and TRBJ2-5; D is perhaps TRBD2 (7 bases). CDR3 length: 15 residues. Trimming removed 5 bases at V and 5 bases at J, with 18 bases between. Germline V gene sequence: CDR1 MNHEY, CDR2 SVGAGI. For the CDR3, the DNA is TGTGCCAGCAGTCCCATTACGGGGGGCGGGGAGACCCAGTACTTC. It translates to CASSPITGGGETQYF.

The V call is TRBV5-1, the J call TRBJ2-1, with 9 bases that match TRBD2. The CDR3 has 16 residues. Germline values: CDR1 SGHRS, CDR2 YFSETQ. V shed 3 bases, J shed 0 bases, and the junction held 4 bases outside the gene matches. The CDR3 DNA is TGCGCCAGCAGCTGGCTAGCGGGGAGCTCCTACAATGAGCAGTTCTTC. It codes for CASSWLAGSSYNEQFF.

This clone appeared once. The chain carries TRBV14 and TRBJ2-1; TRBD2 aligns across 14 bases. V shed 4 bases, J shed 2 bases, and the junction held 13 bases outside the gene matches. Germline CDR1 reads SGHDN; CDR2 reads FVKESK. There are 20 residues in the CDR3. The CDR3 reads CASSPLGLAGVSGTYNEQFF. For the CDR3, the DNA is TGTGCCAGCAGCCCCCTGGGACTAGCGGGAGTATCGGGGACCTACAATGAGCAGTTCTTC. Based on the CDR3 plus reference TRBV14 and TRBJ2-1, the full variable domain is EAGVTQFPSHSVIEKGQTVTLRCDPISGHDNLYWYRRVMGKEIKFLLHFVKESKQDESGMPNNRFLAERTGGTYSTLKVQPAELEDSGVYFCASSPLGLAGVSGTYNEQFFGPGTRLTVL.

The rearrangement uses TRBV24-1 and TRBJ2-3; 10 bases agree with TRBD1. After removal of 3 bases from V and 4 bases from J, the junction contained 6 bases not matched to a gene. Looked up from germline, CDR1 is KGHDR and CDR2 is SFDVKD. The CDR3 is made up of 16 amino acids. CDR3 in amino acids: CATSDRDRGRADTQYF. As DNA, the CDR3 is TGTGCCACCAGTGATCGCGACAGGGGGCGCGCAGATACGCAGTATTTT.

The chain employs TRBV5-6 and TRBJ2-1; 9 nucleotides agree with TRBD1. The germline V gene has CDR1 SGHDT and CDR2 YYEEEE. The V gene end was trimmed by 0 bases and the J gene end by 6 bases; junction bases not matched to a gene: 7. The CDR3 loop spans 16 amino acids. CDR3 in DNA: TGTGCCAGCAGCTTGGAGGGGACAGGGATTGTCAATGAGCAGTTCTTC. It encodes CASSLEGTGIVNEQFF.

The rearrangement joins TRBV4-1 to TRBJ2-7, with D tentatively TRBD1 (5 bases). Germline V gives CDR1 MGHRA, CDR2 YSYEKL. CDR3 length equals 13 residues. V shed 1 base and J shed 3 bases, with 7 bases lying between them. CDR3 in amino acids: CASSQGGLYEQYF. For the CDR3, the DNA is TGCGCCAGCAGCCAAGGGGGCCTCTACGAGCAGTACTTC.

The V gene is TRBV6-5, the J gene TRBJ1-2; 9 nucleotides line up with TRBD1. V gave up 0 bases and J gave up 5 bases; unmatched junction bases: 7. In germline, CDR1 is MNHEY, CDR2 SVGAGI. The CDR3 is 16 amino acids. The CDR3 bases are TGTGCCAGCAGTTACTCGATACAGGGGGCGAATTATGGCTACACCTTC. Translated: CASSYSIQGANYGYTF.

This clone was seen a single time. V and J are TRBV3-1 (or the pseudogene TRBV3-2) and TRBJ2-1, with 12 bases matching TRBD2. V trimming: 1 base; J trimming: 9 bases; junction bases outside the gene matches: 7. CDR1 and CDR2 from the germline V gene are LGHDT and YNNKEL (reference sequence). This CDR3 region has 16 residues. The CDR3 DNA follows: TGTGCCAGCAGCCAAGCGTCTAGCGGGGGGGCCGGTGAGCAGTTCTTC. It translates to CASSQASSGGAGEQFF.

In DNA form, the CDR3 reads TGCAGCGTTGAAACGACAGGGGAAATGACCCAGTACTTC. Amino acids: CSVETTGEMTQYF. The chain is built from TRBV29-1 and TRBJ2-5; 8 bases align to TRBD1. The CDR3 loop spans 13 amino acids. CDR1 and CDR2 (germline): SQVTM, ANQGSEA. V lost 2 bases to trimming and J lost 7 bases; unmatched junction nucleotides: 6.

V gene TRBV27 combines with J gene TRBJ1-5; 8 bases line up with TRBD1. CDR1 MNHEY and CDR2 SMNVEV come from the germline V gene (reference sequence). After removal of 9 bases from V and 5 bases from J, the junction contained 18 bases not matched to a gene. This CDR3 spans 17 amino acids. CDR3: CASSLRQGTVPYQPQHF. The CDR3, as DNA: TGTGCCAGTTCTCTTAGACAGGGGACTGTTCCCTATCAGCCCCAGCATTTT.

This clone was seen a single time. This chain links TRBV19 with TRBJ1-2; D not certain. Trimming cost V 1 base and J 8 bases, with 8 bases left between them. The CDR3 length is 12 residues. Germline-derived CDR1 and CDR2 are LNHDA and SQIVND (reference sequence). The CDR3 reads CASSIARSGYTF. The CDR3 DNA is TGTGCCAGTAGTATAGCACGGTCCGGCTACACCTTC.

V usage is TRBV7-3 and J usage is TRBJ1-5; the D is unclear. The CDR3 has 15 amino acids. The ends were cut back, 5 bases at V and 8 bases at J, with 19 bases in the middle. Per the germline V gene, CDR1 is SGHTA and CDR2 is FQGTGA. CDR3 nucleotides: TGTGCCAGCAGCACGCGGGCCCTGCTGAGGAAGCCCCAGCATTTT. This codes for CASSTRALLRKPQHF.

The rearrangement joins TRBV5-1 to TRBJ2-5; 9 bases match TRBD2. The CDR3 is made up of 16 amino acids. Germline CDR1 and CDR2: SGHRS and YFSETQ. Losses at the gene ends were 6 bases for V and 1 base for J; bases not matched to a gene: 10. CDR3 bases: TGCGCCAGCAACTCTGCGGTGCGGGGGGGCCAAGAGACCCAGTACTTC. The encoded protein is CASNSAVRGGQETQYF.

V usage is TRBV7-3 and J usage is TRBJ1-1; D unclear. Trimming stripped 5 bases from V and 1 base from J, with 8 bases between. Germline V lookup: CDR1 SGHTA, CDR2 FQGTGA. CDR3 length: 13 residues. The CDR3 region is CASSLQTNTEAFF. CDR3 sequence (DNA): TGTGCCAGCAGCCTACAGACGAACACTGAAGCTTTCTTT.

The gene calls are TRBV9 and TRBJ1-1; D possibly corresponds to TRBD1 (5 bases). The CDR3 extends over 14 amino acids. Trimming removed 0 bases from V and 3 bases from J, with 9 bases in between. Germline V CDR1 and CDR2: SGDLS, YYNGEE. The CDR3 loop is CASSVGRVDTEAFF. DNA for the CDR3: TGTGCCAGCAGCGTAGGCAGGGTGGACACTGAAGCTTTCTTT.

The chain employs TRBV11-2 and TRBJ2-5; TRBD2 matches 8 bases. V lost 7 bases to trimming and J lost 6 bases; unmatched junction nucleotides: 10. Germline CDR1 is SGHAT and CDR2 is FQNNGV. This CDR3 comprises 14 residues. CDR3 DNA sequence: TGTGCCAGCAAGGAACGGGAGGGCCCGAAGACCCAGTACTTC. Amino acids: CASKEREGPKTQYF.

V and J are TRBV9 and TRBJ2-3; 7 nucleotides align to TRBD1. The germline CDR1 and CDR2 sequences are SGDLS and YYNGEE. The CDR3 contains 16 residues. Germline trimming cut 1 base from V and 1 base from J; bases unmatched to any gene: 6. CDR3 coding DNA: TGTGCCAGCAGCGTATCGAGGGGGCATGGCACAGATACGCAGTATTTT. Translated: CASSVSRGHGTDTQYF.

A remark on this clone: This CDR3 is also generated by other DNA sequences in the sample. The chain uses TRBV27 and TRBJ1-6; 9 positions match TRBD1. The germline CDR1 and CDR2 sequences are MNHEY and SMNVEV (reference sequence). The length of the CDR3 is 15 residues. V lost 0 bases and J lost 9; bases outside the gene matches: 3. The CDR3 sequence: CASSLSGTGSSPLHF. CDR3 DNA: TGTGCCAGCAGTTTATCGGGGACAGGGAGTTCACCCCTCCACTTT.

This chain joins TRBV3-1 (or the pseudogene TRBV3-2) and TRBJ2-6; weak D call: TRBD2 (5 bases). V was shortened by 1 base and J by 4 bases, with 14 bases between the two germline ends. The CDR3 runs 17 residues. Germline assignment: CDR1 LGHDT and CDR2 YNNKEL (reference sequence). The CDR3 DNA reads as TGTGCCAGCAGCCAAGCCCGCGGGTTCTCAGGGGCCAACGTCCTGACTTTC. This gives the protein CASSQARGFSGANVLTF.

This clone was picked up one time. The V call is TRBV20-1, the J call TRBJ2-7, with TRBD2 matching 7 bases. The CDR3 has 14 amino acids. Germline CDR1 and CDR2: DFQATT and SNEGSKA (reference sequence). Unmatched junction bases numbered 6, after V lost 3 bases and J lost 1 base. The CDR3 sequence: CSASRSSGSYEQYF. The CDR3 nucleotides are TGCAGTGCTAGTCGGTCTAGCGGTTCCTACGAGCAGTACTTC.

Written as DNA, the CDR3 is TGTGCCAGCCGTTATCCGCCAGGGGCCTCTGGAAACACCATATATTTT. Translated, it gives CASRYPPGASGNTIYF. The chain links TRBV7-2 to TRBJ1-3; tentative D call: TRBD1 (6 bases). Germline-derived CDR1 and CDR2 are SGHTA and FQGNSA. CDR3 size: 16 residues. V lost 8 bases and J 0 bases, leaving 17 bases between the germline ends. The full variable domain, in which reference TRBV7-2 and TRBJ1-3 provide the parts outside the CDR3, is GAGVSQSPSNKVTEKGKDVELRCDPISGHTALYWYRQSLGQGLEFLIYFQGNSAPDKSGLPSDRFSAERTGGSVSTLTIQRTQQEDSAVYLCASRYPPGASGNTIYFGEGSWLTVV.

The chain is built from TRBV2 and TRBJ1-2, with D hard to call. Trimming took off 6 bases at V and 1 base at J, with 9 bases between the two ends. CDR1 and CDR2 (germline): SNHLY, FYNNEI. CDR3 length: 13 residues. CDR3 DNA: TGTGCCAGCAGCCGAACCAGTAACTATGGCTACACCTTC. This codes for CASSRTSNYGYTF. Supplemented by reference TRBV2 and TRBJ1-2, the full variable domain reads EPEVTQTPSHQVTQMGQEVILRCVPISNHLYFYWYRQILGQKVEFLVSFYNNEISEKSEIFDDQFSVERPDGSNFTLKIRSTKLEDSAMYFCASSRTSNYGYTFGSGTRLTVV.

Many counts were recorded for this clone. The CDR3 DNA reads TGTGCCAGTCGAAAACAGGGGATTAGCAATCAGCCCCAGCATTTT. It encodes CASRKQGISNQPQHF. This chain connects TRBV28 to TRBJ1-5; 7 bases match TRBD1. From germline, CDR1 is MDHEN and CDR2 SYDVKM. V was clipped by 9 bases and J by 0 bases; unmatched bases: 8. CDR3 length equals 15 residues.

The J gene is TRBJ1-1, the V gene TRBV6-5; weak D call: TRBD1 (6 bases). The length of the CDR3 is 12 residues. Germline V gives CDR1 MNHEY, CDR2 SVGAGI. V dropped 6 bases and J dropped 7 bases, with 12 bases sitting between them. The CDR3 region is CASRHTGREAFF. The CDR3 nucleotides are TGTGCCAGCAGGCACACAGGGCGTGAAGCTTTCTTT.

The J gene is TRBJ1-3, the V gene TRBV7-6; 7 nucleotides match TRBD1. Germline-derived CDR1 and CDR2 are SGHVS and FNYEAQ. V shed 0 bases and J 0 bases; nucleotides not matched to a gene: 5. The CDR3 is 17 amino acids. CDR3 nucleotides: TGTGCCAGCAGCTTAGCGCTGTCAGGGGGCTCTGGAAACACCATATATTTT. Translation gives CASSLALSGGSGNTIYF.

This rearrangement joins TRBV5-1 to TRBJ1-1; D is unclear. V was cut by 0 bases and J by 4 bases, with 7 bases left in between. This CDR3 contains 13 residues. Per germline, CDR1 SGHRS and CDR2 YFSETQ. The CDR3 DNA follows: TGCGCCAGCAGCTTGGCCGGAGTCACTGAAGCTTTCTTT. Encoded protein: CASSLAGVTEAFF.

The chain uses TRBV2 and TRBJ2-3; maybe TRBD2 (5 bases). This CDR3 contains 15 residues. From germline, CDR1 is SNHLY and CDR2 FYNNEI. The V and J ends lost 5 bases and 0 bases respectively, with 12 bases between them. The CDR3 DNA follows: TGTGCCAGCAGTCAGGCGGAGGTTAGCACAGATACGCAGTATTTT. Translation gives CASSQAEVSTDTQYF.

The rearrangement uses TRBV14 and TRBJ2-3; 10 bases fit TRBD1. The CDR3 loop spans 17 amino acids. V dropped 9 bases and J dropped 4; count of bases not matched to a gene: 16. Germline CDR1 reads SGHDN; CDR2 reads FVKESK. CDR3 coding DNA: TGTGCCAGTTCGACAAGGAGAGGGACAGGGGCGGCAGATACGCAGTATTTT. Translation: CASSTRRGTGAADTQYF.

This rearrangement joins TRBV7-5 to TRBJ2-1; the DNA was not compared with TRBD2, the D call given in the table. TRBV7-5 is a pseudogene segment. This CDR3 is built from 13 residues. Here the CDR3 reads CARSFLRSGEQFF. In DNA, the CDR3 is TGTGCCAGAAGCTTCCTAAGGAGCGGTGAGCAGTTCTTC.

The chain has TRBV6-5 and TRBJ1-2; no reliable D call. CDR3 length: 12 amino acids. Deletions cut 5 bases from V and 4 bases from J, with 8 bases between. Looked up from germline, CDR1 is MNHEY and CDR2 is SVGAGI. CDR3 nucleotide sequence: TGTGCCAGCAGTCTAGACTTCTATGGCTACACCTTC. It yields the protein CASSLDFYGYTF.